The clone carrying this TCR beta chain appeared a single time. These data come from a study of CD8 T cells in Susac syndrome. From blood CD8+ and CD4+ T cells, the TCR beta chain was sequenced. The CDR3 has 18 amino acids. Trimming cost V 6 bases and J 1 base; bases outside gene matches: 7. From germline, CDR1 is SGHVS and CDR2 FQNEAQ. The authors reverse transcribed roughly 0.5 to 1 ug RNA with random hexamers. Using its own MiXCR run on the immunoSEQ multiplex PCR reads, TCRdb lists one record per CDR3 protein. The sample has more than 55,000 distinct CDR3 sequences, roughly 95% seen once. V gene TRBV7-8 combines with J gene TRBJ2-1; 15 bases are a match to TRBD2. The sample was CD4+ T cells from PBMCs. This receptor was identified in a human donor with multiple sclerosis. The CDR3 DNA is TGTGCCAGCAGTGACGGGACTAGCGGGGGGTGGTCCTACAATGAGCAGTTCTTC. Amino acid sequence: CASSDGTSGGWSYNEQFF. The whole variable domain, remainder taken from reference TRBV7-8 and TRBJ2-1, is GAGVSQSPRYKVAKRGQDVALRCDPISGHVSLFWYQQALGQGPEFLTYFQNEAQLDKSGLPSDRFFAERPEGSVSTLKIQRTQQEDSAVYLCASSDGTSGGWSYNEQFFGPGTRLTVL.